Following are 11 T cell receptor beta chains from one sample sequenced in a study of shared clonotypes between healthy human individuals. The data were produced by immunoSEQ multiplex PCR, yet TCRdb's version contains in-frame clones alone and is incomplete. Counted here are some 2,400,000 clones, 90% to 97% occurring once; the ten biggest clones make up roughly 0.13%. Sequencing used naive CD4+ T cells sorted from blood. Documented subset: CD45RA+ positively selected. Receptors originate from a man younger than 30 in good health.

V and J are TRBV6-5 and TRBJ1-6, with 7 bases aligning to TRBD1. V lost 6 bases to trimming and J lost 7 bases; unmatched junction nucleotides: 3. Germline V lookup: CDR1 MNHEY, CDR2 SVGAGI. The CDR3 has 13 residues. In DNA form, the CDR3 reads TGTGCCAGCAGGCCAGGGGGAAATTCACCCCTCCACTTT. Translating gives CASRPGGNSPLHF.

The V gene is TRBV27, the J gene TRBJ1-5, with TRBD1 matching over 8 bases. In germline, CDR1 is MNHEY, CDR2 SMNVEV (reference sequence). J was trimmed by 4 bases and V by 3 bases; bases with no gene match: 8. The CDR3 runs to 16 residues. The CDR3 protein is CASSFSDRGFNQPQHF. CDR3 in DNA: TGTGCCAGCAGTTTTTCCGACAGGGGATTTAATCAGCCCCAGCATTTT.

The chain employs TRBV7-9 and TRBJ1-3; 7 nucleotides align to TRBD1. After removal of 5 bases from V and 3 bases from J, the junction contained 10 bases not matched to a gene. The germline V gene encodes CDR1 SEHNR and CDR2 FQNEAQ (reference sequence). The CDR3 covers 16 residues. This CDR3 reads CASSPQQGNVGNTIYF. DNA of the CDR3: TGTGCCAGCAGCCCCCAACAGGGGAACGTTGGAAACACCATATATTTT.

In the case of this clone: This CDR3 is also generated by other DNA sequences in the sample. The rearrangement joins TRBV19 to TRBJ1-2, with 7 bases that match TRBD1. Germline V gene sequence: CDR1 LNHDA, CDR2 SQIVND (reference sequence). The V segment lost 4 bases and the J segment 2 bases; nucleotides outside the gene matches: 1. CDR3 length: 13 amino acids. The chain's CDR3 is CASSRDSNYGYTF. The CDR3 DNA follows: TGTGCCAGTAGTAGGGACAGCAACTATGGCTACACCTTC.

V and J are TRBV5-6 and TRBJ1-2, with 10 bases aligning to TRBD1. Germline V gene lookup returns CDR1 SGHDT and CDR2 YYEEEE. V lost 3 bases and J lost 8; bases outside the gene matches: 16. The CDR3 contains 17 residues. The CDR3 DNA sequence: TGTGCCAGCAGCTCCCAACCGACTAGACAGGGGGCTTACGGCTACACCTTC. Translation: CASSSQPTRQGAYGYTF. Supplemented by reference TRBV5-6 and TRBJ1-2, the full variable domain reads DAGVTQSPTHLIKTRGQQVTLRCSPKSGHDTVSWYQQALGQGPQFIFQYYEEEERQRGNFPDRFSGHQFPNYSSELNVNALLLGDSALYLCASSSQPTRQGAYGYTFGSGTRLTVV.

The chain uses TRBV5-4 and TRBJ2-3; maybe TRBD2 (6 bases). Trimming stripped 4 bases from V and 4 bases from J, with 13 bases between. The CDR3 extends over 14 amino acids. In germline, CDR1 is SGHNT, CDR2 YYREEE (reference sequence). CDR3 sequence reads: CASSRVEGADTQYF. CDR3 bases: TGTGCCAGCAGCCGCGTGGAGGGAGCAGATACGCAGTATTTT.

The chain joins TRBV30 to TRBJ1-3; 7 bases fit TRBD1. Germline CDR1 GTSNPN, CDR2 SVGIG (reference sequence). The CDR3 is 15 residues long. Trimming removed 4 bases from V and 0 bases from J; junction bases left unmatched: 6. Here the CDR3 reads CAWTKQGSSGNTIYF. CDR3 DNA sequence: TGTGCCTGGACAAAACAGGGGTCCTCTGGAAACACCATATATTTT. Filled out from reference TRBV30 and TRBJ1-3, the complete variable domain reads SQTIHQWPATLVQPVGSPLSLECTVEGTSNPNLYWYRQAAGRGLQLLFYSVGIGQISSEVPQNLSASRPQDRQFILSSKKLLLSDSGFYLCAWTKQGSSGNTIYFGEGSWLTVV.

The chain recombines TRBV5-1 with TRBJ2-2; 14 bases are shared with TRBD2. The CDR3 extends over 17 amino acids. Germline trimming cut 4 bases from V and 6 bases from J; bases unmatched to any gene: 8. The germline gives CDR1 SGHRS, CDR2 YFSETQ. The CDR3 bases are TGCGCCAGCAGCCAGATCGGGACTAGCGGGGGTCCCGGGGAGCTGTTTTTT. It specifies CASSQIGTSGGPGELFF.

Worth noting for this clone: At the DNA level, this CDR3 is encoded by other sequences in the same sample as well. The chain combines TRBV11-1 with TRBJ2-7, with D unresolved. This CDR3 has 14 residues. Trimming left V 0 bases short and J 2 bases short, with 8 bases between. From germline, CDR1 is SGHAT and CDR2 FQDESV (reference sequence). This CDR3 is CASSLAAPTYEQYF. In DNA, the CDR3 is TGTGCCAGCAGCTTAGCAGCCCCAACCTACGAGCAGTACTTC.

This chain links TRBV28 with TRBJ2-1; 11 nucleotides line up with TRBD2. Unmatched junction bases numbered 6, after V lost 5 bases and J lost 6 bases. CDR1 and CDR2 (germline): MDHEN, SYDVKM. There are 15 residues in the CDR3. The CDR3 nucleotides read TGTGCCAGCAGTCTCACTAGCGGGGGTACCAATGAGCAGTTCTTC. Amino acids: CASSLTSGGTNEQFF. The whole variable domain, remainder taken from reference TRBV28 and TRBJ2-1, is DVKVTQSSRYLVKRTGEKVFLECVQDMDHENMFWYRQDPGLGLRLIYFSYDVKMKEKGDIPEGYSVSREKKERFSLILESASTNQTSMYLCASSLTSGGTNEQFFGPGTRLTVL.

Only one count was recorded for this clone. This sequence joins TRBV18 and TRBJ2-7, with TRBD2 identical over 14 bases. Germline trimming cut 0 bases from V and 7 bases from J; bases unmatched to any gene: 11. Germline assignment: CDR1 KGHSH and CDR2 LQKENI. This CDR3 spans 18 amino acids. The CDR3 here is CASSPPGTSGRGSSEQYF. In DNA form, the CDR3 reads TGTGCCAGCTCACCACCGGGGACTAGCGGGAGAGGAAGCTCGGAGCAGTACTTC. Drawing the rest from reference TRBV18 and TRBJ2-7, the complete variable domain is NAGVMQNPRHLVRRRGQEARLRCSPMKGHSHVYWYRQLPEEGLKFMVYLQKENIIDESGMPKERFSAEFPKEGPSILRIQQVVRGDSAAYFCASSPPGTSGRGSSEQYFGPGTRLTVT.